The 21 T cell receptor beta chains reported below all come from one sample, sequenced in a study of T-cell memory formation after mild COVID-19. TCRdb redid the calling of the 5' RACE reads with MiXCR, one entry per CDR3 protein. The table lists roughly 180,000 distinct CDR3 sequences, around a tenth of them singletons, with roughly 3.8% in the top ten. The sample was PBMCs or a T cell subset sorted from them (not recorded which). These receptors all stem from a man between 18 and 29 years old who had mild COVID-19 (a few samples of this study predate the infection). Cell type and time point are not known.

The J gene is TRBJ2-5, the V gene TRBV7-8; 8 nucleotides match TRBD2. V shed 0 bases and J 1 base; nucleotides not matched to a gene: 1. Looked up from germline, CDR1 is SGHVS and CDR2 is FQNEAQ. This CDR3 is 15 amino acids long. The CDR3, as DNA: TGTGCCAGCAGCTTAGCCCTAGCGGGCCAAGAGACCCAGTACTTC. Its translation: CASSLALAGQETQYF.

The V call is TRBV7-3, the J call TRBJ2-2; unclear D gene. Germline V lookup: CDR1 SGHTA, CDR2 FQGTGA. Deletions cut 5 bases from V and 4 bases from J, with 5 bases between. The CDR3 totals 12 residues. The CDR3 coding sequence is TGTGCCAGCAGCATTGCCACCGGGGAGCTGTTTTTT. Its protein product is CASSIATGELFF.

In this sample, this clonotype turned up a few times. The CDR3 spells CASSTLPGYYGYTF. Written as DNA, the CDR3 is TGCGCCAGCAGCACTCTCCCGGGGTACTATGGCTACACCTTC. V gene TRBV5-1 combines with J gene TRBJ1-2, with no clear D. From germline, CDR1 is SGHRS and CDR2 YFSETQ. This CDR3 is built from 14 residues. Trimming removed 4 bases from V and 3 bases from J, with 13 bases in between.

This clonotype was observed a few times. The chain employs TRBV12-3 or TRBV12-4 and TRBJ1-1; the match to TRBD1 covers 9 bases. J lost 4 bases, V lost 5 bases, and 8 bases had no gene match. The CDR3 is 15 residues long. The CDR3 sequence: CASSPGTGPGTEAFF. CDR3 sequence (DNA): TGTGCCAGCAGTCCCGGGACAGGGCCGGGCACTGAAGCTTTCTTT.

The rearrangement links TRBV28 to TRBJ1-4, with a tentative D call TRBD1 (5 bases). The V end was cut by 4 bases, the J end by 7 bases, with 10 bases between. CDR3 length: 13 residues. In germline, CDR1 is MDHEN, CDR2 SYDVKM. This CDR3 reads CASSWGTSEKLFF. DNA for the CDR3: TGTGCCAGCAGTTGGGGGACGAGTGAAAAACTGTTTTTT.

The V gene is TRBV12-3 or TRBV12-4, the J gene TRBJ2-7; D call uncertain. Deletions cut 2 bases from V and 2 bases from J, with 13 bases between. CDR3 length equals 15 residues. Here the CDR3 reads CASSLWSLGTYEQYF. CDR3 sequence (DNA): TGTGCCAGCAGTTTATGGTCGCTGGGGACCTACGAGCAGTACTTC.

In this sample, this clonotype turned up a few times. This chain connects TRBV6-6 to TRBJ2-5, with 13 nucleotides matching TRBD2. From germline, CDR1 is MNHNY and CDR2 SVGAGI (reference sequence). CDR3 length: 15 amino acids. The J segment lost 5 bases and the V segment lost 7 bases, leaving 7 bases of the junction unmatched. DNA of the CDR3: TGTGCCAGCACCCGGGGACTAGCGGGGAAGGAGACCCAGTACTTC. Protein product: CASTRGLAGKETQYF.

This clonotype was seen a handful of times. V and J are TRBV20-1 and TRBJ2-3, with TRBD1 matching over 10 bases. Germline V gives CDR1 DFQATT, CDR2 SNEGSKA (reference sequence). The ends lost 6 bases at V and 2 bases at J; junction bases unmatched: 11. The CDR3 is 16 amino acids. In DNA, the CDR3 is TGCAGTGCCCTAAAGTCGACAGGGGGCTTCACAGATACGCAGTATTTT. Translating gives CSALKSTGGFTDTQYF.

The gene calls are TRBV2 and TRBJ2-2; no firm D call. CDR3 length: 15 residues. V shed 4 bases and J shed 0 bases, with 9 bases lying between them. The germline CDR1 and CDR2 sequences are SNHLY and FYNNEI. This chain's CDR3 is CASSVVSSNTGELFF. The CDR3 DNA reads as TGTGCCAGCAGTGTGGTCAGTTCGAACACCGGGGAGCTGTTTTTT.

The V and J genes are TRBV11-2 and TRBJ2-7; D is tentatively TRBD1 or TRBD2 (5 bases each). CDR3 length: 13 amino acids. V lost 3 bases and J lost 0, with 6 bases in between. Germline V gene lookup returns CDR1 SGHAT and CDR2 FQNNGV. Here the CDR3 reads CASSFGGSYEQYF. The CDR3 nucleotides are TGTGCCAGCAGCTTTGGGGGCTCCTACGAGCAGTACTTC.

CDR3 sequence (DNA): TGTGCCAGCAGCTCGGTGGCACGGGAGGCTTTCTTT. Its translation: CASSSVAREAFF. The gene calls are TRBV7-9 and TRBJ1-1, with D unclear. The CDR3 has 12 residues. The ends were cut back, 4 bases at V and 11 bases at J, with 14 bases in the middle. Germline lookup yields CDR1 SEHNR and CDR2 FQNEAQ (reference sequence).

This clonotype was observed a handful of times. V gene TRBV3-1 combines with J gene TRBJ2-1; 8 positions match TRBD1. CDR1 is LGHDT, CDR2 YNNKEL, per germline (reference sequence). CDR3 size: 13 residues. The ends lost 3 bases at V and 8 bases at J; junction bases unmatched: 3. The chain's CDR3 is CASSHSGGDEQFF. DNA of the CDR3: TGTGCCAGCAGCCACTCAGGGGGCGATGAGCAGTTCTTC.

This clonotype was counted a few times. The chain uses TRBV20-1 and TRBJ1-5; TRBD1 is a possible D gene (5 bases). This CDR3 comprises 13 residues. Germline CDR1 DFQATT, CDR2 SNEGSKA (reference sequence). Trimming removed 7 bases from V and 3 bases from J, with 13 bases in between. CDR3 loop: CSVTPGVNQPQHF. DNA for the CDR3: TGCAGTGTAACACCGGGGGTCAATCAGCCCCAGCATTTT.

There are a few counts of this clonotype. The V and J genes are TRBV27 and TRBJ2-3; 12 positions agree with TRBD2. The CDR3 is 17 residues long. J gave up 3 bases and V 5 bases, and 9 bases lay outside the gene matches. Looked up from germline, CDR1 is MNHEY and CDR2 is SMNVEV (reference sequence). The CDR3 DNA reads as TGTGCCAGCAGTACCCCTAGCGGGGGGGCTCGGACAGATACGCAGTATTTT. Translating it yields CASSTPSGGARTDTQYF.

This clonotype was counted between two and nine times. The chain couples TRBV18 to TRBJ2-7; 11 nucleotides line up with TRBD2. With V trimmed by 3 bases and J by 7 bases, 11 bases remained unmatched. Per the germline V gene, CDR1 is KGHSH and CDR2 is LQKENI. The length of the CDR3 is 16 residues. The CDR3 here is CASSPLASGGTGEQYF. DNA of the CDR3: TGTGCCAGCTCACCCCTAGCTAGCGGGGGGACGGGTGAGCAGTACTTC.

The V call is TRBV5-6, the J call TRBJ2-7, with TRBD2 matching over 14 bases. CDR3 length: 15 residues. In germline, CDR1 is SGHDT, CDR2 YYEEEE. V trimming: 4 bases; J trimming: 2 bases; junction bases outside the gene matches: 2. CDR3 loop: CASSRLAGGTYEQYF. The CDR3 DNA reads as TGTGCCAGCAGCCGACTAGCGGGGGGGACCTACGAGCAGTACTTC.

This clonotype was counted between two and nine times. The genes are TRBV5-1 and TRBJ2-6; D gene unclear. V was pared by 1 base and J by 1 base, with 6 bases between. CDR1 and CDR2 from the germline V gene are SGHRS and YFSETQ. The CDR3 runs 15 residues. The CDR3 DNA sequence: TGCGCCAGCAGCTTGCTGGAGTCTGGGGCCAACGTCCTGACTTTC. This encodes CASSLLESGANVLTF.

The chain employs TRBV2 and TRBJ2-1; D is perhaps TRBD1 (5 bases). Germline loops: CDR1 SNHLY, CDR2 FYNNEI. With 4 bases removed from V and 5 bases from J, the gap between germline ends came to 9 bases. The CDR3 extends over 13 amino acids. The chain's CDR3 is CASSGDSNNEQFF. CDR3 nucleotides: TGTGCCAGCAGTGGCGACAGCAACAATGAGCAGTTCTTC.

This clonotype was detected ten times or more. The chain recombines TRBV28 with TRBJ2-7; 9 positions agree with TRBD2. Per the germline V gene, CDR1 is MDHEN and CDR2 is SYDVKM. The CDR3 totals 14 residues. Germline trimming cut 3 bases from V and 2 bases from J; bases unmatched to any gene: 2. The CDR3 is CASSLGTSPYEQYV. In DNA form, the CDR3 reads TGTGCCAGCAGTTTGGGGACTAGCCCCTACGAGCAGTACGTC.

This clonotype was picked up a small number of times. This sequence joins TRBV5-1 and TRBJ1-1, with D perhaps TRBD1 (6 bases). Germline loops: CDR1 SGHRS, CDR2 YFSETQ. The CDR3 has 13 residues. V lost 3 bases to trimming and J lost 10 bases, with 16 bases between them. CDR3 loop: CASSSSTKGGAFF. CDR3 nucleotide sequence: TGCGCCAGCAGCTCCTCCACAAAGGGGGGAGCTTTCTTT.

The sample holds a few counts of this clonotype. The chain uses TRBV7-2 and TRBJ1-2, with a possible D match to TRBD1 (5 bases). CDR1 and CDR2 (germline): SGHTA, FQGNSA. The V gene lost 5 bases and the J gene lost 2 bases, with 12 bases spanning the gap. This CDR3 spans 14 amino acids. The CDR3 DNA is TGTGCCAGCAGCCAACAGGCAGGGAACTATGGCTACACCTTC. It is translated as CASSQQAGNYGYTF.